This TCR beta chain was recovered during a study of high-grade serous ovarian cancer treatment subgroups. Notes on the study in general: Tumors within one patient showed repertoire similarity of roughly 0.095 to 0.85. These tumor repertoires lack spatial information from bulk sequencing. The analyses considered CDR3 and ignored CDR1 and CDR2.

Tumor samples were obtained before definitive surgery or chemotherapy. CDR1 is SGHTA and CDR2 is FQGNSA in the germline V gene. V shed 1 base and J 6 bases; nucleotides not matched to a gene: 9. This CDR3 spans 16 amino acids. Points on this clone: Its antigen remains unknown.

Measured with immunoSEQ multiplex PCR; TCRdb has only the in-frame clones, and not every one. The sample yields approximately 30,000 clones, 84% seen once. The TCR comes from a human donor with high-grade serous ovarian cancer. Source material: tumor tissue. The rearrangement links TRBV7-2 to TRBJ1-5, with 7 bases lining up with TRBD1. In DNA, the CDR3 is TGTGCCAGCAGCTTAGGCGGGGGGGGACAGACTCAGCCCCAGCATTTT. It encodes CASSLGGGGQTQPQHF.